This T cell receptor (beta chain) comes out of a study of human T cells and chemical hapten exposure. Study conclusions and caveats: Versus controls, expanded TCRs had significantly more large CDR3 similarity clusters.

The CDR3 spans 13 residues. The germline V gene encodes CDR1 SQVTM and CDR2 ANQGSEA. The V and J ends lost 6 bases and 2 bases, in that order; junction bases with no gene match: 5. In the authors' methods: Sample TCR counts, which ranged from roughly 20,000 to 690,600, had a median of approximately 100,000. MiXCR was run by TCRdb on the RACE reads, yielding one entry per CDR3 protein. The V and J calls here are based on TCRdb, not the publication. The table shows 40,000 to 45,000 distinct CDR3 sequences, with 8.5% to 10% occurring only once. Time point specified: patch test 2, 6 weeks after DPC sensitization. Treatment defined: therapeutic diphenylcyclopropenone sensitization with weekly scalp DPC. Turning to this clonotype: No antigen is known for it.

This chain links TRBV29-1 with TRBJ1-2; 8 nucleotides agree with TRBD1. The material sequenced was whole blood, taken in connection with sensitization to the hapten diphenylcyclopropenone (DPC). The sequence came from a woman aged 40 to 55 with alopecia areata. Some clones in this sample may be carry-over from other donors' samples. CDR3: CSVDRDRNYGYTF. The DNA of the CDR3 is TGCAGCGTGGACCGGGACAGGAACTATGGCTACACCTTC.